This TCR beta chain was sequenced for a study of spatial heterogeneity in lung cancer (dated by TCRdb to between 2018 and 2020). The study in broad terms: More beta-chain than alpha-chain transcripts were consistently detected, likely reflecting higher beta-chain transcript abundance. TCR transcript counts in tumor regions correlated strongly with a T cell transcriptional module score from matched bulk RNA-seq. In the raw uncorrected reads, each unique combination of TCR and UMI appeared more than ten times on average. In non-small cell lung cancer, the study quantitatively compared TCR alpha and beta repertoires across several tumor regions, matched nontumor lung, and blood. The study linked features of the TCR repertoire to counts of nonsynonymous mutations, which were determined by whole-exome sequencing of tumor tissue. At surgery, both alpha and beta chains were TCR-sequenced in approximately 210 tumor regions, about 61 matched nontumor lung samples and a few dozen PBMC samples.

Library construction relied on 5' RACE. Sequencer: NextSeq 500. In the TCR library protocol, a unique molecular identifier was attached to each TCR cDNA molecule so that PCR and sequencing errors could be corrected. From the authors' description of their analysis: Decombinator tools were used for TCR identification, UMI-based error correction and CDR3 extraction. TCRs above a frequency of 2 per 1,000, corresponding to the top 1% of the tumor frequency distribution, were defined as expanded. Expanded tumor TCRs were classed as regional if statistically deemed absent (corrected P<0.05) from at least one tumor region, otherwise ubiquitous. Renyi diversity was calculated using the R vegan package after each repertoire was subsampled 100 times to 5,000 TCRs. CDR3 similarity networks were built from amino acid triplet string-kernel similarity, with CDR3s being connected when pairwise similarity was above 0.82. The raw public reads went through TCRdb reprocessing: fastp at Q25, MiXCR clone calling, in-frame beta chains kept. Entries are consolidated by CDR3 protein sequence, retaining the most common genes and DNA. TCRdb's processing, not the study's, gives the V and J calls here. Within this sample are 6,000 to 8,000 distinct CDR3 sequences, with roughly 7% of them counted one time only. The top ten clonotypes cover less than 10% of the sample.

Broader findings and caveats from the paper: The tumor nonsynonymous mutation count correlated with the number of expanded alpha and beta TCRs within the tumor. TCR-seq coverage of tumor T cells was estimated at only 5.5% to 8.5% for alpha chains and 13% for beta chains. Counts of ubiquitous and regional expanded TCRs were found to correlate with counts of ubiquitous and regional nonsynonymous mutations, respectively. Additional single-cell paired TCR alpha and beta sequencing was considered necessary to confirm, at a functional level, the hypothesis that regional TCRs recognize regional mutations.

This clonotype is assessed as medium-sized (0.01 to 0.1%). The antigen this receptor binds is unknown. No base qualities exist here, and no much larger clone lies one base off it. The sample's time point label, in plain terms: sample taken at primary tumor resection. Samples were obtained from 70 to 85 patients with early-stage, untreated non-small cell lung cancer from the lung TRACERx cohort. For TCR sequencing, whole RNA was extracted from tumor and nontumor lung tissue, or from cryopreserved PBMC samples, and no cell sorting was done. A patient was chosen for TCR sequencing only when enough RNA was available from at least two tumor regions. Tumor and adjacent nontumor lung specimens were reviewed by a lung pathologist before selection. Unmatched junction bases come to 6, with V trimmed by 5 bases and J by 0 bases. CDR1 and CDR2 were assigned from the germline V gene as MNHNS and SASEGT. From cysteine to phenylalanine, the CDR3 is 15 amino acids long. The retained sequence is limited to the CDR3, 45 bases, with the frame set at the first base.

The sample was lung tumor tissue, taken at surgery. The chain joins TRBV6-1 to TRBJ2-7; 8 central bases correspond to TRBD2. The TCR comes from a male donor with early-stage non-small cell lung cancer. The sequenced DNA: TGTGCCAGCAGTCCATCCGGGACTAGCTCCTACGAGCAGTACTTC. Translation gives CASSPSGTSSYEQYF.